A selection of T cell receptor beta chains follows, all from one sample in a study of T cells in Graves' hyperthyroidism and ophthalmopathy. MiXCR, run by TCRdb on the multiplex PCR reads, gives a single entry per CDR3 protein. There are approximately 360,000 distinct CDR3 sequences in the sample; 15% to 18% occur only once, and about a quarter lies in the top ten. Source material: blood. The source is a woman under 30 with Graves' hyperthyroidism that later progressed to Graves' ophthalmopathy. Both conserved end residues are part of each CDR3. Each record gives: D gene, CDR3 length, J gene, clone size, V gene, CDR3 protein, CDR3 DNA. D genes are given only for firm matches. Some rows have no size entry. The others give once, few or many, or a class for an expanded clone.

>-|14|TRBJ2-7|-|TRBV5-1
CASSLARGDREQYF
TGCGCCAGCAGCTTAGCCCGGGGGGACAGAGAGCAGTACTTC
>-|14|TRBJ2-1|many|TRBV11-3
CASSLGEGYNEQFF
TGTGCCAGCAGCTTAGGAGAGGGGTACAATGAGCAGTTCTTC
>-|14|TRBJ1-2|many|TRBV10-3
CAITEDRANYGYTF
TGTGCCATCACTGAAGATAGAGCTAACTATGGCTACACCTTC
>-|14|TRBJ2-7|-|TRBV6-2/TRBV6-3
CASSSHPLSYEQYF
TGTGCCAGCAGTTCCCATCCGCTCTCCTACGAGCAGTACTTC
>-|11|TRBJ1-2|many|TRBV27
CASKNSYGYTF
TGTGCCAGCAAAAACTCCTATGGCTACACCTTC
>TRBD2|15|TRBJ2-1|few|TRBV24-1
CATATSGSSYNEQFF
TGTGCCACCGCAACTAGCGGGAGCTCCTACAATGAGCAGTTCTTC
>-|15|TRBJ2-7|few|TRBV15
CATSSRDRSSYEQYF
TGTGCCACCAGCTCTCGAGATAGGTCCTCCTACGAGCAGTACTTC
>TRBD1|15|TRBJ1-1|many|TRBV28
CASSFSRGMNTEAFF
TGTGCCAGCAGTTTTTCCAGGGGGATGAACACTGAAGCTTTCTTT
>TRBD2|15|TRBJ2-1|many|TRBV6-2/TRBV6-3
CASRSLLAGYNEQFF
TGTGCCAGCAGGTCCCTTCTAGCGGGATACAATGAGCAGTTCTTC
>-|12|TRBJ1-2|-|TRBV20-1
CSAEGPGSGYTF
TGCAGTGCGGAAGGGCCAGGGTCGGGCTACACCTTC
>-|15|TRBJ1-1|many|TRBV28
CASSSPGQMNTEAFF
TGTGCCAGCAGTTCTCCGGGACAAATGAACACTGAAGCTTTCTTT
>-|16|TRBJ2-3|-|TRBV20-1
CSARGGRGLSTDTQYF
TGCAGTGCTAGAGGAGGCCGAGGTCTAAGCACAGATACGCAGTATTTT
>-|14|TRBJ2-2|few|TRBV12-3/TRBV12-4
CASSRGANTGELFF
TGTGCCAGCAGTAGGGGAGCTAACACCGGGGAGCTGTTTTTT
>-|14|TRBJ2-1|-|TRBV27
CASSLSKGAYEQFF
TGTGCCAGCAGTTTAAGTAAGGGAGCCTACGAGCAGTTCTTC
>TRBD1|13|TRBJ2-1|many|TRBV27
CASSFQGANEQFF
TGTGCCAGCAGTTTCCAGGGGGCCAATGAGCAGTTCTTC
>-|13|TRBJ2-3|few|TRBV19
CASSPSGVDTQYF
TGTGCCAGTAGTCCCTCAGGGGTGGATACGCAGTATTTT
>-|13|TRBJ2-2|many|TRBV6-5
CASSYRGAGELFF
TGTGCCAGCAGTTATCGCGGGGCCGGGGAGCTGTTTTTT
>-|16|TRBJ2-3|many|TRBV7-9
CASSPSRGLRSDTQYF
TGTGCCAGCAGCCCTTCGCGCGGCCTGAGGTCAGATACGCAGTATTTT
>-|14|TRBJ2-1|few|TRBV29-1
CSVGPSDSKYEQFF
TGCAGCGTCGGACCTAGCGACTCAAAATATGAGCAGTTCTTC
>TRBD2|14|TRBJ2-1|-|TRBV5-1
CASKQAGGLNEQFF
TGCGCCAGCAAACAAGCGGGAGGGCTTAATGAGCAGTTCTTC
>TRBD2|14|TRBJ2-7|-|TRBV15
CATSPGLGKYEQYF
TGTGCCACCAGCCCGGGACTAGGAAAATACGAGCAGTACTTC
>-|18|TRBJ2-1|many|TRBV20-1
CSARDRIRVQGSYNEQFF
TGCAGTGCTAGAGATCGGATTAGGGTGCAGGGCTCCTACAATGAGCAGTTCTTC
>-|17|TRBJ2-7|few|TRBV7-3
CASSLHRSGAYGFEQYF
TGTGCCAGCAGCTTACACCGTAGCGGAGCCTATGGATTCGAGCAGTACTTC
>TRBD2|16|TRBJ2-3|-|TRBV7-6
CASSLGVTSGTDTQYF
TGTGCCAGCAGCTTAGGCGTAACTAGCGGAACAGATACGCAGTATTTT
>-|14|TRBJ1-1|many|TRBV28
CASSLIRVNTEAFF
TGTGCCAGCAGTTTAATTAGGGTGAACACTGAAGCTTTCTTT
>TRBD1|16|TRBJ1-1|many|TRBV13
CASSPPARGPNTEAFF
TGTGCCAGCAGCCCTCCCGCGAGGGGGCCGAACACTGAAGCTTTCTTT
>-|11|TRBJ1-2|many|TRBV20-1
CSATNGYGYTF
TGCAGTGCTACAAATGGATATGGCTACACCTTC
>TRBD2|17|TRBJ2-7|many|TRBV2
CASSIGLAGPSSYEQYF
TGTGCCAGCAGTATTGGACTAGCGGGGCCGAGCTCCTACGAGCAGTACTTC
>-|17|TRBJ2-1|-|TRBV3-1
CASSQEFVPMWTGEQFF
TGTGCCAGCAGCCAAGAATTTGTCCCGATGTGGACGGGCGAGCAGTTCTTC
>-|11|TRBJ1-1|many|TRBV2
CASSGTEGAFF
TGTGCCAGCAGTGGGACGGAAGGAGCTTTCTTT
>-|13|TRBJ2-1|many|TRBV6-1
CASTQSPYNEQFF
TGTGCCAGCACCCAGTCCCCCTACAATGAGCAGTTCTTC
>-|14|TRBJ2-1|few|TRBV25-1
CASSVGGLHNEQFF
TGTGCCAGCAGTGTCGGGGGGCTCCACAATGAGCAGTTCTTC